Presented here are 6 T cell receptor beta chains from one specimen sequenced in a study of PD-1 blockade in classical Hodgkin lymphoma. Repertoires were generated with immunoSEQ multiplex PCR, while TCRdb's copy carries only in-frame clones and drops some. The data contain 25,000 to 35,000 clones, roughly 71% of them singletons. Every patient had relapsed following autologous stem cell transplantation, and cohorts differed in brentuximab vedotin exposure. Sample: peripheral blood mononuclear cells (PBMCs), taken before the second cycle of nivolumab. The receptors stem from a human donor with classical Hodgkin lymphoma.

The genes are TRBV10-3 and TRBJ2-2, with 7 bases lining up with TRBD2. The CDR3 has 14 residues. Germline V gene data show CDR1 as ENHRY and CDR2 as SYGVKD. J was trimmed by 6 bases and V by 5 bases; bases with no gene match: 6. In DNA, the CDR3 is TGTGCCATCAGTTTGGGAGGGGCCGCCGGGGAGCTGTTTTTT. Translation: CAISLGGAAGELFF.

The V and J genes are TRBV9 and TRBJ1-3; D gene uncertain. V gave up 0 bases and J gave up 4 bases, with 11 bases separating them. Looked up from germline, CDR1 is SGDLS and CDR2 is YYNGEE. There are 15 residues in the CDR3. CDR3 DNA: TGTGCCAGCAGCGTAGCGGACGGGCTGGGAAACACCATATATTTT. Protein product: CASSVADGLGNTIYF.

The gene calls are TRBV6-4 and TRBJ2-7; 11 positions match TRBD2. Germline CDR1 MRHNA, CDR2 SNTAGT. This CDR3 has 15 residues. V gave up 2 bases and J gave up 0 bases; unmatched junction bases: 0. This CDR3 reads CASSDGTSGSYEQYF. Here the CDR3 DNA reads TGTGCCAGCAGTGACGGGACTAGCGGCTCCTACGAGCAGTACTTC.

Details on this clone: The same CDR3 can be traced to other DNA sequences in this sample. The V call is TRBV19, the J call TRBJ2-2; D remains ambiguous. V was pared by 3 bases and J by 4 bases, with 3 bases between. There are 12 residues in the CDR3. Germline V gives CDR1 LNHDA, CDR2 SQIVND (reference sequence). CDR3 in DNA: TGTGCCAGTAGTATCCTCACCGGGGAGCTGTTTTTT. Its protein is CASSILTGELFF.

With respect to this clone: Other DNA sequences in the sample encode the same CDR3. V and J are TRBV5-4 and TRBJ2-4; 7 nucleotides agree with TRBD2. The V gene's germline CDR1 is SGHNT and CDR2 YYREEE (reference sequence). Germline trimming cut 1 base from V and 4 bases from J; bases unmatched to any gene: 2. The CDR3 consists of 14 residues. CDR3 sequence: CASSLLGGKNIQYF. CDR3 nucleotides: TGTGCCAGCAGCTTGTTGGGGGGGAAAAACATTCAGTACTTC.

This chain joins TRBV6-1 and TRBJ1-1; no clear D. The V and J ends lost 1 base and 8 bases respectively, with 14 bases between them. Germline CDR1 MNHNS, CDR2 SASEGT. The CDR3 length is 14 residues. The CDR3 bases are TGTGCCAGCAGTGAAGTCGTGGCATTAGCCGAAGCTTTCTTT. As protein: CASSEVVALAEAFF.